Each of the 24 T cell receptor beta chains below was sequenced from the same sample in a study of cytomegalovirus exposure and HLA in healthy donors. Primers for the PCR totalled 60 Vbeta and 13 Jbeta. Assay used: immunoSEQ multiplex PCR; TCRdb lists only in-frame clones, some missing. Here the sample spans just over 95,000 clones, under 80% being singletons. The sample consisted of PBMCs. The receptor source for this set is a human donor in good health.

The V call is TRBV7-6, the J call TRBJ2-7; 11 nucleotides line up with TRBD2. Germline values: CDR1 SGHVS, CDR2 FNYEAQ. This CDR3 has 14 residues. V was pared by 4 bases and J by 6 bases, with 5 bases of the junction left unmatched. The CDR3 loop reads CASSSTGTSGEQYF. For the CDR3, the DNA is TGTGCCAGCAGCTCGACCGGGACTAGCGGCGAGCAGTACTTC. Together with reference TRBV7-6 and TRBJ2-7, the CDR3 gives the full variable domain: GAGVSQSPRYKVTKRGQDVALRCDPISGHVSLYWYRQALGQGPEFLTYFNYEAQQDKSGLPNDRFSAERPEGSISTLTIQRTEQRDSAMYRCASSSTGTSGEQYFGPGTRLTVT.

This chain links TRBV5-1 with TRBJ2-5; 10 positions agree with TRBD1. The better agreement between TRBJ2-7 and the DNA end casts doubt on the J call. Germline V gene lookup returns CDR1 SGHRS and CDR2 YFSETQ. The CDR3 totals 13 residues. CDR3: CASSWDRGSEQYF. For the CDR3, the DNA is TGCGCCAGCAGCTGGGACAGGGGCTCCGAGCAGTACTTC.

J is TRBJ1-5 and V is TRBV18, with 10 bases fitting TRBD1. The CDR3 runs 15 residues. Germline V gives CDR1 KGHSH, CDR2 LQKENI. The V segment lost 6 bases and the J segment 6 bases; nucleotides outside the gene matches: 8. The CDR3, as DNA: TGTGCCAGCTCCTTACCGGGACAGGGGTTTCAGCCCCAGCATTTT. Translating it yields CASSLPGQGFQPQHF. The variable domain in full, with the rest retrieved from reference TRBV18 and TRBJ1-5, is NAGVMQNPRHLVRRRGQEARLRCSPMKGHSHVYWYRQLPEEGLKFMVYLQKENIIDESGMPKERFSAEFPKEGPSILRIQQVVRGDSAAYFCASSLPGQGFQPQHFGDGTRLSIL.

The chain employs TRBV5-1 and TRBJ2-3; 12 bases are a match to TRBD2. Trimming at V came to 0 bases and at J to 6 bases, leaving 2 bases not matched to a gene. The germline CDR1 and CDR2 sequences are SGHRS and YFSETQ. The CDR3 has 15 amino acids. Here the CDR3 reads CASSLGLAGVDTQYF. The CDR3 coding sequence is TGCGCCAGCAGCTTGGGACTAGCGGGAGTGGATACGCAGTATTTT. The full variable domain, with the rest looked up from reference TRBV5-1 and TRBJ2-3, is KAGVTQTPRYLIKTRGQQVTLSCSPISGHRSVSWYQQTPGQGLQFLFEYFSETQRNKGNFPGRFSGRQFSNSRSEMNVSTLELGDSALYLCASSLGLAGVDTQYFGPGTRLTVL.

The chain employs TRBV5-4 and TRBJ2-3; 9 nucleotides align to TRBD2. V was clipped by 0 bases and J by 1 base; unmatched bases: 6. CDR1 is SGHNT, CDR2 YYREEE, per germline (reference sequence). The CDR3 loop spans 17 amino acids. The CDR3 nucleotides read TGTGCCAGCAGCTTGGGTTCTAGCGGGGTGGGCACAGATACGCAGTATTTT. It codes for CASSLGSSGVGTDTQYF.

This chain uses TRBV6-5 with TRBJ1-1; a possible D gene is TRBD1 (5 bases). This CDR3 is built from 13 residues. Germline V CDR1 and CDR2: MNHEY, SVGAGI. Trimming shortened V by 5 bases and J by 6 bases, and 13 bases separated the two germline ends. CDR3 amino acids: CASSHQGISEAFF. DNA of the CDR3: TGTGCCAGCAGTCATCAGGGTATATCTGAAGCTTTCTTT.

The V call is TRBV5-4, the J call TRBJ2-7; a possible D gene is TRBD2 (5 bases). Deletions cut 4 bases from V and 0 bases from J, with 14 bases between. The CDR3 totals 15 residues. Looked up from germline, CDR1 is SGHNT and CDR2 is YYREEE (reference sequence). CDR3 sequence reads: CASSTAGRSSYEQYF. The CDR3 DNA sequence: TGTGCCAGCAGCACCGCGGGTCGAAGCTCCTACGAGCAGTACTTC.

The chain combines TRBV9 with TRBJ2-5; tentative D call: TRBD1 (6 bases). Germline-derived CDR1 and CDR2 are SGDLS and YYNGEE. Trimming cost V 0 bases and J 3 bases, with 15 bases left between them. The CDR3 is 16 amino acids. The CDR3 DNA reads TGTGCCAGCAGCGTAGGAATGGGGGCAGGGGAAGAGACCCAGTACTTC. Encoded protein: CASSVGMGAGEETQYF.

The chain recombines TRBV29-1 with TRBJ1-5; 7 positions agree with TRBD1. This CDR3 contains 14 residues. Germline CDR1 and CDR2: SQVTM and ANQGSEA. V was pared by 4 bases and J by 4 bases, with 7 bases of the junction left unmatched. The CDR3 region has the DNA TGCAGCGTTGGAACAGGGGTTCGTAATCAGCCCCAGCATTTT. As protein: CSVGTGVRNQPQHF.

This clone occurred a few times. CDR3 sequence: CASSEVAGLNTEAFF. The CDR3 nucleotides are TGTGCCAGCAGTGAAGTAGCAGGGCTGAACACTGAAGCTTTCTTT. The chain joins TRBV6-1 to TRBJ1-1; D is possibly TRBD1 (5 bases). This CDR3 is 15 amino acids long. Germline V gene data show CDR1 as MNHNS and CDR2 as SASEGT. Trimming took 1 base from V and 0 from J, leaving 9 bases between them.

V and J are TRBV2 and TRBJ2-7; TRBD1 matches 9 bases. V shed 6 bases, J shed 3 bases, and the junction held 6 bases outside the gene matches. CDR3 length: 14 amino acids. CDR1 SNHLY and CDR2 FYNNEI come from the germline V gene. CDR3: CASRLDRGRYEQYF. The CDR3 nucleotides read TGTGCCAGCAGACTGGACAGGGGCCGCTACGAGCAGTACTTC.

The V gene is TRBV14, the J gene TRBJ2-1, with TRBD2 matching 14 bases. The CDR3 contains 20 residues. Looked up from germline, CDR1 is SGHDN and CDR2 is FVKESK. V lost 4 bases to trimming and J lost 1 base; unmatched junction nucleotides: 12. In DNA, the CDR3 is TGTGCCAGCAGCCTCGGGCAGGGGACTAGCGGGAGATGGTCCTACAATGAGCAGTTCTTC. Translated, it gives CASSLGQGTSGRWSYNEQFF. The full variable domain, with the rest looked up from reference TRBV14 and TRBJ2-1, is EAGVTQFPSHSVIEKGQTVTLRCDPISGHDNLYWYRRVMGKEIKFLLHFVKESKQDESGMPNNRFLAERTGGTYSTLKVQPAELEDSGVYFCASSLGQGTSGRWSYNEQFFGPGTRLTVL.

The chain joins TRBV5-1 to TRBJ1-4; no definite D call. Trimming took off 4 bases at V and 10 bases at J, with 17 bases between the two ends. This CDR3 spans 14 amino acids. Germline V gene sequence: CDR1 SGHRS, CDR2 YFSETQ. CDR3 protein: CASSPDSVFGKLFF. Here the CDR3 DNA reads TGCGCCAGCAGCCCCGATTCGGTTTTTGGAAAACTGTTTTTT.

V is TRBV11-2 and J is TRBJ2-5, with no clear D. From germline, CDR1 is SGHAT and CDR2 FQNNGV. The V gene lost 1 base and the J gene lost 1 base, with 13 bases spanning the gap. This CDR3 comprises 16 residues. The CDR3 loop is CASSLGSNWAQETQYF. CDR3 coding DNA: TGTGCCAGCAGCTTAGGGTCCAACTGGGCCCAAGAGACCCAGTACTTC.

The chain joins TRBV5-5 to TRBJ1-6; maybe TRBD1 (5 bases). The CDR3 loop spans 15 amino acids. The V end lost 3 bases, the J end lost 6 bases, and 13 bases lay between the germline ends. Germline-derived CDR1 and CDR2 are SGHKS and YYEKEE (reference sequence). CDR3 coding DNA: TGTGCCAGCAGCTCCGACAGTAGGCTTAATTCACCCCTCCACTTT. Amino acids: CASSSDSRLNSPLHF.

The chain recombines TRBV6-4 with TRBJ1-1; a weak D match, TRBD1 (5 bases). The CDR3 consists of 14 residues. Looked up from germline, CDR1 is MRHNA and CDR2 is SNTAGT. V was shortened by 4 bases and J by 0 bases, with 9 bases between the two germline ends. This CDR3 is CASSVDRLNTEAFF. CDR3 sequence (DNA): TGTGCCAGCAGTGTCGACAGACTGAACACTGAAGCTTTCTTT.

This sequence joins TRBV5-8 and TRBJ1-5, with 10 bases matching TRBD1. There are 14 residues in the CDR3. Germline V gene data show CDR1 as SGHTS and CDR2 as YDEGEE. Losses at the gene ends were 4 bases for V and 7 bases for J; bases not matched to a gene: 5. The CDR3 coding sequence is TGTGCCAGCAGCCGCCGACAGGGGGCCCAGCCCCAGCATTTT. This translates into CASSRRQGAQPQHF.

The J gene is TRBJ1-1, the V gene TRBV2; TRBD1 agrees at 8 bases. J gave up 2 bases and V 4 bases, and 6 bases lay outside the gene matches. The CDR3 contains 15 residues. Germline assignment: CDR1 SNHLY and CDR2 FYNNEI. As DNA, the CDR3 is TGTGCCAGCAGTGCCGGAGGACAGGGTAACACTGAAGCTTTCTTT. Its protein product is CASSAGGQGNTEAFF.

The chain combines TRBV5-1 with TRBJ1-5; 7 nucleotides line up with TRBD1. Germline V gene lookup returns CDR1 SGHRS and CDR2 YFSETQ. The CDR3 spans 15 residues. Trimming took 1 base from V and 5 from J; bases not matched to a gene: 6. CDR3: CASSLRGQDDQPQHF. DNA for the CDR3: TGCGCCAGCAGCTTGCGTGGACAGGATGATCAGCCCCAGCATTTT.

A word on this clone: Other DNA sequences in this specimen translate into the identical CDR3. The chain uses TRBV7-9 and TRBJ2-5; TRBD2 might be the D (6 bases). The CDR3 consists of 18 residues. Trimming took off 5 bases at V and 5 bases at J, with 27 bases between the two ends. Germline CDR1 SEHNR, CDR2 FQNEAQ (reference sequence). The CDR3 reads CASSLLRGLAGAVETQYF. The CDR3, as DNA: TGTGCCAGCAGCCTATTGCGGGGTCTAGCAGGAGCTGTGGAGACCCAGTACTTC.

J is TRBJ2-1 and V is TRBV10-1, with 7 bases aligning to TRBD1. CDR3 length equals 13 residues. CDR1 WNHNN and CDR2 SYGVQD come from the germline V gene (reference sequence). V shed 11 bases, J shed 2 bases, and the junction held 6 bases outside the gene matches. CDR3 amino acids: CAGWTGPYNEQFF. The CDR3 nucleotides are TGCGCCGGGTGGACAGGCCCCTACAATGAGCAGTTCTTC.

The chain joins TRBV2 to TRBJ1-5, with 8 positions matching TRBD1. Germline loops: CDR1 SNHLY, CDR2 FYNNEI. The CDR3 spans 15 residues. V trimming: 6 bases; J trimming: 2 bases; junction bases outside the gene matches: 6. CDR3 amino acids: CASRLQGGGNQPQHF. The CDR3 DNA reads TGTGCCAGCAGGCTACAGGGGGGGGGCAATCAGCCCCAGCATTTT.

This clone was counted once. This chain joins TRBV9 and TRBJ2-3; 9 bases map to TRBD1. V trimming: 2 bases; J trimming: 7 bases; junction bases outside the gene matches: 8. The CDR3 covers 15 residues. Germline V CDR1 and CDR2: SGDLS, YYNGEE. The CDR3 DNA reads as TGTGCCAGCAGCGTTAGGACAGGGGCAACTAATACGCAGTATTTT. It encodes CASSVRTGATNTQYF.

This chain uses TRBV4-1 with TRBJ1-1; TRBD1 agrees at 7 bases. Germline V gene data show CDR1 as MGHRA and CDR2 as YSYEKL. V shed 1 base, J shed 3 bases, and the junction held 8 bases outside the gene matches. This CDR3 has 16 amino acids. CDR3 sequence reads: CASSQVGGSWDTEAFF. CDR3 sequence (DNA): TGCGCCAGCAGCCAAGTAGGGGGCAGTTGGGACACTGAAGCTTTCTTT.